The 16 T cell receptor beta chains listed next were all sequenced from one sample in a study of pediatric ulcerative colitis. The rectum was sampled with one to two pinch biopsies at colonoscopy. Clones were read by immunoSEQ multiplex PCR, and TCRdb kept only the in-frame ones, dropping some. The data hold about 35,000 clones, with around 80% observed a single time. Sequencing used gut tissue. These TCRs come from a boy aged 5-17 years with mild ulcerative colitis.

V and J are TRBV10-3 and TRBJ1-1; D remains unclear. Trimming took off 11 bases at V and 8 bases at J, with 15 bases between the two ends. This CDR3 has 11 residues. CDR1 and CDR2 (germline): ENHRY, SYGVKD. In nucleotides, the CDR3 is TGTGCCTCCTCATTTGGCCTAGAAGCTTTCTTT. Residues: CASSFGLEAFF.

This clone was found once. J is TRBJ1-1 and V is TRBV7-6, with 9 bases lining up with TRBD1. V trimming: 5 bases; J trimming: 3 bases; junction bases outside the gene matches: 7. This CDR3 is 15 amino acids long. CDR1 and CDR2 from the germline V gene are SGHVS and FNYEAQ. CDR3 in amino acids: CASSKTTGGDTEAFF. The CDR3 DNA follows: TGTGCCAGCAGCAAAACGACAGGGGGGGACACTGAAGCTTTCTTT.

The CDR3 spells CASSQDVIRGRTGELFF. Written as DNA, the CDR3 is TGCGCCAGCAGCCAAGATGTAATACGGGGGCGCACCGGGGAGCTGTTTTTT. The chain recombines TRBV4-1 with TRBJ2-2; TRBD1 or TRBD2 may be the D gene (6 bases each). The germline V gene encodes CDR1 MGHRA and CDR2 YSYEKL. V lost 0 bases to trimming and J lost 4 bases, with 15 bases between them. This CDR3 has 17 amino acids.

A single count supports this clone. The rearrangement uses TRBV7-3 and TRBJ2-3; D not resolved. Germline CDR1 and CDR2: SGHTA and FQGTGA. Trimming stripped 0 bases from V and 4 bases from J, with 2 bases between. This CDR3 spans 12 amino acids. The CDR3 DNA reads as TGTGCCAGCAGCTTAACAGCAGATACGCAGTATTTT. Translating gives CASSLTADTQYF. Using reference TRBV7-3 and TRBJ2-3 for the parts outside the CDR3, the full variable domain is GAGVSQTPSNKVTEKGKYVELRCDPISGHTALYWYRQSLGQGPEFLIYFQGTGAADDSGLPNDRFFAVRPEGSVSTLKIQRTERGDSAVYLCASSLTADTQYFGPGTRLTVL.

The chain employs TRBV7-9 and TRBJ1-2; TRBD1 agrees at 8 bases. CDR1 SEHNR and CDR2 FQNEAQ come from the germline V gene (reference sequence). J was trimmed by 0 bases and V by 5 bases; bases with no gene match: 5. The CDR3 has 15 residues. This CDR3 reads CASSPTGGANYGYTF. The CDR3 bases are TGTGCCAGCAGCCCAACAGGGGGAGCTAACTATGGCTACACCTTC.

The rearrangement joins TRBV18 to TRBJ2-5; D not resolved. The V end was cut by 2 bases, the J end by 2 bases, with 3 bases between. Germline V gene lookup returns CDR1 KGHSH and CDR2 LQKENI. CDR3 size: 12 residues. The CDR3 DNA sequence: TGTGCCAGCTCACCAGATCAAGAGACCCAGTACTTC. Amino acids: CASSPDQETQYF.

This sequence joins TRBV25-1 and TRBJ2-1, with D possibly TRBD1 on 6 matching bases. The CDR3 has 12 amino acids. Germline values: CDR1 MGHDK, CDR2 SYGVNS. Deletions cut 4 bases from V and 7 bases from J, with 8 bases between. CDR3 bases: TGTGCCAGCAGTGGACAGGATAATGAGCAGTTCTTC. It encodes CASSGQDNEQFF.

The V call is TRBV7-6, the J call TRBJ1-2; TRBD1 matches at 10 bases. The length of the CDR3 is 20 residues. Germline V gene lookup returns CDR1 SGHVS and CDR2 FNYEAQ. The CDR3 spells CADHSSLLRGDRGLNYGYTF. CDR3 in DNA: TGTGCAGACCACAGCAGCTTACTACGCGGGGACAGGGGACTTAACTATGGCTACACCTTC.

The gene calls are TRBV2 and TRBJ1-5, with TRBD1 identical over 8 bases. Germline V gene sequence: CDR1 SNHLY, CDR2 FYNNEI. The CDR3 spans 17 residues. Unmatched junction bases numbered 6, after V lost 0 bases and J lost 2 bases. CDR3 DNA sequence: TGTGCCAGCAGTGAAGCGCTATACAGGGGGGGCAATCAGCCCCAGCATTTT. Protein: CASSEALYRGGNQPQHF.

V gene TRBV5-8 combines with J gene TRBJ2-7, with 7 bases lining up with TRBD1. From germline, CDR1 is SGHTS and CDR2 YDEGEE. The CDR3 sequence is 11 residues long. After removal of 5 bases from V and 7 bases from J, the junction contained 3 bases not matched to a gene. CDR3 nucleotides: TGTGCCAGCAGGGTACAGGGGGAGCAGTACTTC. Amino acids: CASRVQGEQYF.

The genes are TRBV19 and TRBJ2-3; 7 positions agree with TRBD2. This CDR3 has 16 residues. Germline V gives CDR1 LNHDA, CDR2 SQIVND (reference sequence). J gave up 1 base and V 6 bases, and 10 bases lay outside the gene matches. The CDR3 region has the DNA TGTGCCAGTAGCCTGACCCCGGCGGGGGGCACAGATACGCAGTATTTT. Translated: CASSLTPAGGTDTQYF.

The chain is built from TRBV5-1 and TRBJ1-2; 7 bases are shared with TRBD1. CDR1 SGHRS and CDR2 YFSETQ come from the germline V gene. With 1 base clipped from V and 1 base from J, the junction kept 4 bases outside the gene matches. The CDR3 consists of 15 residues. CDR3 DNA sequence: TGCGCCAGCAGCTTGACGGCAGGGGGTAACTATGGCTACACCTTC. Protein sequence: CASSLTAGGNYGYTF.

The chain couples TRBV5-1 to TRBJ1-1; no firm D call. This CDR3 has 13 residues. The V gene's germline CDR1 is SGHRS and CDR2 YFSETQ. Trimming left V 7 bases short and J 1 base short, with 11 bases between. In DNA, the CDR3 is TGCGCCAGCCGCCCTCAGACGAACACTGAAGCTTTCTTT. Its translation: CASRPQTNTEAFF.

The chain uses TRBV19 and TRBJ1-1; tentative D call: TRBD1 (6 bases). Per the germline V gene, CDR1 is LNHDA and CDR2 is SQIVND (reference sequence). V was pared by 3 bases and J by 3 bases, with 14 bases between. The length of the CDR3 is 15 residues. The CDR3 protein is CASSIDRSTYTEAFF. As DNA, the CDR3 is TGTGCCAGTAGTATCGACAGGTCCACGTACACTGAAGCTTTCTTT.

This clone appeared a single time. This chain joins TRBV5-1 and TRBJ2-7; unclear D gene. The CDR3 runs 12 residues. The germline V gene has CDR1 SGHRS and CDR2 YFSETQ. Trimming left V 1 base short and J 4 bases short, with 6 bases between. The CDR3 loop reads CASSLTEYEQYF. The CDR3 bases are TGCGCCAGCAGCTTGACGGAATACGAGCAGTACTTC.

V gene TRBV19 combines with J gene TRBJ1-5; D remains ambiguous. V was clipped by 3 bases and J by 6 bases, with 9 bases between them. CDR1 and CDR2 from the germline V gene are LNHDA and SQIVND (reference sequence). The CDR3 length is 13 residues. The CDR3 coding sequence is TGTGCCAGTAGTATTTTGGGAGGTCAGCCCCAGCATTTT. It specifies CASSILGGQPQHF.